The next 14 T cell receptor beta chains were all read from a single sample in a study of blood T cells in healthy people across ages. Combining a sample-barcoded 5' primer with a J-beta primer mix, a second PCR ran for roughly 7 to 12 cycles. TCRdb processed the 5' RACE reads anew with MiXCR; each CDR3 protein has one entry. The sample contains some 760,000 distinct CDR3 sequences, around 25% of which appear only once. A further study also used this sample, focusing on T cells of mothers and their children.

The material sequenced was blood. These receptor sequences come from a boy younger than 18 in good health.

This clonotype was seen at least ten times. The gene calls are TRBV7-9 and TRBJ1-2; D unclear. Trimming left V 4 bases short and J 0 bases short, with 15 bases between. The CDR3 has 16 residues. Per germline, CDR1 SEHNR and CDR2 FQNEAQ (reference sequence). CDR3 region: CASSSSSGFANYGYTF. The CDR3 DNA is TGTGCCAGCAGCTCCTCTTCGGGGTTTGCTAACTATGGCTACACCTTC.

This sequence joins TRBV20-1 and TRBJ2-5; tentatively, D is TRBD1 or TRBD2 (5 bases each). The J call may be wrong; the DNA end is better matched by TRBJ2-7. The CDR3 contains 13 residues. Germline V lookup: CDR1 DFQATT, CDR2 SNEGSKA (reference sequence). This CDR3 is CSARGDGLYEQYF. The CDR3 nucleotides are TGCAGTGCTAGAGGGGACGGTCTCTACGAGCAGTACTTC.

The V and J genes are TRBV3-1 and TRBJ1-3; D is unclear. Germline-derived CDR1 and CDR2 are LGHDT and YNNKEL (reference sequence). Trimming left V 4 bases short and J 5 bases short, with 6 bases between. The CDR3 runs 12 residues. The CDR3 protein is CASSLQRNTIYF. In DNA form, the CDR3 reads TGTGCCAGCAGCCTACAGCGAAACACCATATATTTT.

Only a few counts were recorded for this clonotype. DNA for the CDR3: TGTGCCAGCAGCTTAGTAGGGGGGAGATGGCAAGAGACCCAGTACTTC. The encoded protein is CASSLVGGRWQETQYF. The chain combines TRBV7-2 with TRBJ2-5; D may be TRBD1 or TRBD2 (6 bases each). Trimming shortened V by 1 base and J by 2 bases, and 14 bases separated the two germline ends. This CDR3 spans 16 amino acids. Germline assignment: CDR1 SGHTA and CDR2 FQGNSA. Using reference TRBV7-2 and TRBJ2-5 for the parts outside the CDR3, the full variable domain is GAGVSQSPSNKVTEKGKDVELRCDPISGHTALYWYRQSLGQGLEFLIYFQGNSAPDKSGLPSDRFSAERTGGSVSTLTIQRTQQEDSAVYLCASSLVGGRWQETQYFGPGTRLLVL.

This clonotype came up a few times. This chain links TRBV3-1 with TRBJ2-2; no definite D call. V lost 0 bases and J lost 1, with 9 bases in between. Looked up from germline, CDR1 is LGHDT and CDR2 is YNNKEL (reference sequence). CDR3 length equals 16 residues. The CDR3 loop is CASSQDLRQNTGELFF. CDR3 nucleotides: TGTGCCAGCAGCCAAGATTTGCGCCAGAACACCGGGGAGCTGTTTTTT. Full variable domain (missing parts from reference TRBV3-1 and TRBJ2-2): DTAVSQTPKYLVTQMGNDKSIKCEQNLGHDTMYWYKQDSKKFLKIMFSYNNKELIINETVPNRFSPKSPDKAHLNLHINSLELGDSAVYFCASSQDLRQNTGELFFGEGSRLTVL.

About this clonotype: At one boundary the junction diverges from the germline segment, which might be a read error. The chain couples TRBV11-2 to TRBJ2-1; D is perhaps TRBD2 (6 bases). CDR1 and CDR2 (germline): SGHAT, FQNNGV. The CDR3 contains 13 residues. CDR3 sequence (DNA): TGTGCCAGCAGCTTAGATAGGCTAGCGCTCGGTCTCTTC. Residues: CASSLDRLALGLF.

In regard to this clonotype: A read error may produce the germline difference seen at one junction end. The V call is TRBV4-3, the J call TRBJ1-1; no clear D. CDR1 is LGHNA, CDR2 YSLEER, per germline. This CDR3 comprises 13 residues. The CDR3 reads CVSSQEGNTEAFF. Written as DNA, the CDR3 is TGCGTCAGCAGCCAGGAAGGGAACACTGAAGCTTTCTTT.

This rearrangement joins TRBV7-9 to TRBJ1-2; maybe TRBD1 (6 bases). Germline CDR1 and CDR2: SEHNR and FQNEAQ (reference sequence). Trimming removed 8 bases from V and 7 bases from J, with 17 bases in between. This CDR3 spans 13 amino acids. The CDR3 bases are TGTGCCAGCGGACAGACAGTAGAACGTGGCTACACCTTC. Its translation: CASGQTVERGYTF.

This rearrangement joins TRBV7-9 to TRBJ2-6; D is possibly TRBD2 (5 bases). CDR3 length: 14 amino acids. In germline, CDR1 is SEHNR, CDR2 FQNEAQ (reference sequence). Between the trimmed V and J ends, which lost 8 bases and 0 bases, there was a span of 8 bases. CDR3 in DNA: TGTGCCAGCGGGGAGAGCTCTGGGGCCAACGTCCTGACTTTC. Its translation is CASGESSGANVLTF.

The V call is TRBV6-2 or TRBV6-3, the J call TRBJ2-1; D is perhaps TRBD1 (6 bases). There are 15 residues in the CDR3. Looked up from germline, CDR1 is MNHEY and CDR2 is SVGEGT. V lost 2 bases, J lost 14 bases, and 22 bases lay in between. CDR3 sequence reads: CASSYLAGGPAGKFF. The CDR3, as DNA: TGTGCCAGCAGTTACCTTGCTGGGGGCCCGGCCGGGAAGTTCTTC.

This chain links TRBV12-3 or TRBV12-4 with TRBJ1-4; no reliable D call. Trimming stripped 6 bases from V and 5 bases from J, with 10 bases between. This CDR3 region has 13 residues. DNA for the CDR3: TGTGCCAGCAGCCTAATAGGGAATGAAAAACTGTTTTTT. Encoded protein: CASSLIGNEKLFF.

This clonotype was observed a few times. The V call is TRBV7-8, the J call TRBJ2-3; 8 positions agree with TRBD1. Trimming took 4 bases from V and 6 from J; bases not matched to a gene: 3. CDR1 and CDR2 (germline): SGHVS, FQNEAQ. This CDR3 is 13 amino acids long. The chain's CDR3 is CASSWTGSDTQYF. The CDR3 region has the DNA TGTGCCAGCAGCTGGACAGGGTCGGATACGCAGTATTTT.

This clonotype was detected only a few times. Written as DNA, the CDR3 is TGTGCCAGCAGCTTAGCGGATGTGAGCGGTCCCACAGATACGCAGTATTTT. Translation: CASSLADVSGPTDTQYF. V is TRBV7-2 and J is TRBJ2-3; TRBD2 is a possible D gene (5 bases). Germline V gene sequence: CDR1 SGHTA, CDR2 FQGNSA. The CDR3 loop spans 17 amino acids. V gave up 0 bases and J gave up 2 bases, with 15 bases separating them.

This rearrangement joins TRBV29-1 to TRBJ1-4; perhaps TRBD1 as D (6 bases). The CDR3 is 15 residues long. CDR1 and CDR2 from the germline V gene are SQVTM and ANQGSEA. The V end was cut by 0 bases, the J end by 6 bases, with 14 bases between. CDR3 region: CSVEDEQGPDEKLFF. CDR3 DNA: TGCAGCGTTGAAGACGAACAGGGCCCTGATGAAAAACTGTTTTTT.